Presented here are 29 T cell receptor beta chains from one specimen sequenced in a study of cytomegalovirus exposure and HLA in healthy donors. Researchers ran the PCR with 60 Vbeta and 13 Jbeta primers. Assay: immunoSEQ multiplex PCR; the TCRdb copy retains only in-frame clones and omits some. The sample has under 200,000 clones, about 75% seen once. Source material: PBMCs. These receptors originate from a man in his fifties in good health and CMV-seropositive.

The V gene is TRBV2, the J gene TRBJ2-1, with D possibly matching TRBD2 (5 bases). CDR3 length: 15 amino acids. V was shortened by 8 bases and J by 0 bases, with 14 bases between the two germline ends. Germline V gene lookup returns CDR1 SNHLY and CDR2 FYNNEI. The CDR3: CASGAEGYSYNEQFF. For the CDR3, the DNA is TGTGCCAGCGGTGCCGAGGGCTACTCCTACAATGAGCAGTTCTTC.

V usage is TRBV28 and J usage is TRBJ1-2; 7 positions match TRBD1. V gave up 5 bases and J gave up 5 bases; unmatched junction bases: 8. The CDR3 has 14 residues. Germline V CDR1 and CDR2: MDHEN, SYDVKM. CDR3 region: CASSPRQGWYGYTF. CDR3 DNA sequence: TGTGCCAGCAGTCCCCGACAGGGATGGTATGGCTACACCTTC.

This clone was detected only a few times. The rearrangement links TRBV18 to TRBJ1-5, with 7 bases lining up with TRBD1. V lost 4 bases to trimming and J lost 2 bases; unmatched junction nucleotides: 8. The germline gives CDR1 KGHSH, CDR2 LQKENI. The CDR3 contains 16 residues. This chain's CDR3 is CASSLTSGTGNQPQHF. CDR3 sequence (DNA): TGTGCCAGCTCACTTACGTCCGGGACAGGCAATCAGCCCCAGCATTTT.

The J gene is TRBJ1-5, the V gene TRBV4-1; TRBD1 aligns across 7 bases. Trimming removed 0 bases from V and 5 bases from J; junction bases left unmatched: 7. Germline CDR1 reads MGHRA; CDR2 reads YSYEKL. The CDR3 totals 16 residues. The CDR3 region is CASSQDISQGDQPQHF. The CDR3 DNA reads TGCGCCAGCAGCCAAGATATTAGTCAGGGGGATCAGCCCCAGCATTTT.

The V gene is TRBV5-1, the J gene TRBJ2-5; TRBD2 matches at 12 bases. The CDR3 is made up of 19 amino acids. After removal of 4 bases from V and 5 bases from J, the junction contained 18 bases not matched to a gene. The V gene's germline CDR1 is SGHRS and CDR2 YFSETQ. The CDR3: CASSRRNGLAGTPGETQYF. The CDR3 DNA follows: TGCGCCAGCAGCCGGAGAAACGGACTAGCGGGGACCCCGGGGGAGACCCAGTACTTC.

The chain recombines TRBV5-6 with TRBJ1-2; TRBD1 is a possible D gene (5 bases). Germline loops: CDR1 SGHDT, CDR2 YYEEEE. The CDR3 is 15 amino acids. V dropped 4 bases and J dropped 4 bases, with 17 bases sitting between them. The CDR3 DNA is TGTGCCAGCAGCCTGATAAAGACAGTTGGCTATGGCTACACCTTC. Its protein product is CASSLIKTVGYGYTF.

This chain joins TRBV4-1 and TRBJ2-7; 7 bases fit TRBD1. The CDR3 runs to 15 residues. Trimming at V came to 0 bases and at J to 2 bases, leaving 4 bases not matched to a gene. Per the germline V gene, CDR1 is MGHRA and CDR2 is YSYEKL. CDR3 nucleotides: TGCGCCAGCAGCCAAGAACAGGGGAATCCCTACGAGCAGTACTTC. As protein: CASSQEQGNPYEQYF.

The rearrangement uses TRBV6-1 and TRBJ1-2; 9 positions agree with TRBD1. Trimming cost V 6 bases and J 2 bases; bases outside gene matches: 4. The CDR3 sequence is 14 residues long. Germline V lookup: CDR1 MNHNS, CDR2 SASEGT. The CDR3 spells CASRTGGSNYGYTF. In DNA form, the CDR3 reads TGTGCCAGCAGGACAGGGGGGTCCAACTATGGCTACACCTTC.

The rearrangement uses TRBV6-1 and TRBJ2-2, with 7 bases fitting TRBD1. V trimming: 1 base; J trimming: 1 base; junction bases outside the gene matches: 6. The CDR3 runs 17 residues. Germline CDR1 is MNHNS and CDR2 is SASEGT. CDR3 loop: CASSEGPRTGNTGELFF. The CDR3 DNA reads TGTGCCAGCAGTGAAGGACCTAGGACAGGGAACACCGGGGAGCTGTTTTTT.

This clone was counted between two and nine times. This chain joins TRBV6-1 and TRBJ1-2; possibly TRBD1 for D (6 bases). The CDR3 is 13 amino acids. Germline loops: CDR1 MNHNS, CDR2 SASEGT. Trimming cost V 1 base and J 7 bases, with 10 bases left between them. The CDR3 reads CASSEDRVRGYTF. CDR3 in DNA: TGTGCCAGCAGTGAAGACAGGGTACGTGGCTACACCTTC.

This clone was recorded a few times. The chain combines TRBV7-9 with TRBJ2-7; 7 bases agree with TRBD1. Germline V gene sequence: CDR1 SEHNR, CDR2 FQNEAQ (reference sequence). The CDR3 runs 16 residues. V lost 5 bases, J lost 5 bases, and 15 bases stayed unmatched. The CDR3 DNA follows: TGTGCCAGCAGCGTAGGGGGCCTCGGGCTGGTCCACGAGCAGTACTTC. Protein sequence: CASSVGGLGLVHEQYF. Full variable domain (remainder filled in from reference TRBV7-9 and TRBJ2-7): DTGVSQNPRHKITKRGQNVTFRCDPISEHNRLYWYRQTLGQGPEFLTYFQNEAQLEKSRLLSDRFSAERPKGSFSTLEIQRTEQGDSAMYLCASSVGGLGLVHEQYFGPGTRLTVT.

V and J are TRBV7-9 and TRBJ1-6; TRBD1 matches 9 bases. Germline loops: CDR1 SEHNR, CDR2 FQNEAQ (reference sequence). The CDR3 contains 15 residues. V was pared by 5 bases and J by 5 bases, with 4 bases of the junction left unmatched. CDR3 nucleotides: TGTGCCAGCAGCGAACAGGGGGCGCATAATTCACCCCTCCACTTT. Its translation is CASSEQGAHNSPLHF.

CDR3 residues: CASSGAGTGAVGYTF. The CDR3 DNA reads TGTGCCAGCAGCGGAGCCGGGACAGGGGCGGTTGGCTACACCTTC. The chain combines TRBV7-8 with TRBJ1-2; TRBD1 aligns across 10 bases. The germline V gene has CDR1 SGHVS and CDR2 FQNEAQ. V shed 5 bases, J shed 7 bases, and the junction held 10 bases outside the gene matches. The CDR3 has 15 amino acids. The full variable domain, with the rest looked up from reference TRBV7-8 and TRBJ1-2, is GAGVSQSPRYKVAKRGQDVALRCDPISGHVSLFWYQQALGQGPEFLTYFQNEAQLDKSGLPSDRFFAERPEGSVSTLKIQRTQQEDSAVYLCASSGAGTGAVGYTFGSGTRLTVV.

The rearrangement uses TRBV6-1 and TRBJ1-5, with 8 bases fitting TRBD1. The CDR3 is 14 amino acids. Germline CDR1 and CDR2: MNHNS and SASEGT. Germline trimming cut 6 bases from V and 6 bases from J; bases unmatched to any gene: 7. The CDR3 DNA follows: TGTGCCAGCAGCATGACAGGGGAGGTTCAGCCCCAGCATTTT. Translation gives CASSMTGEVQPQHF.

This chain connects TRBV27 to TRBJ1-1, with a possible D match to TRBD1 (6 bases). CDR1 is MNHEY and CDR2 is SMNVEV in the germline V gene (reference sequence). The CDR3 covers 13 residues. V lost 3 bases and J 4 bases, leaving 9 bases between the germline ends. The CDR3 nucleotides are TGTGCCAGCAGTTTCGGACAGTTCACTGAAGCTTTCTTT. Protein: CASSFGQFTEAFF.

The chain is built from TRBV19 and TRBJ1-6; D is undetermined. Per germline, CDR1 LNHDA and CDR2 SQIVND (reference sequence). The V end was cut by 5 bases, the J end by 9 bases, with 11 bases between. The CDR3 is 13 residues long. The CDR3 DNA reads TGTGCCAGTAGTCCCACCGTAGTTTCACCCCTCCACTTT. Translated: CASSPTVVSPLHF.

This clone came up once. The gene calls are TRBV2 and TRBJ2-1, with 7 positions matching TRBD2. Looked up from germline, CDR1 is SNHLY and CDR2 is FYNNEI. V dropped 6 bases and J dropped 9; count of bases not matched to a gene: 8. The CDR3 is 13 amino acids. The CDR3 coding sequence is TGTGCCAGCAGCCCCAGCGGGGAAGGTGAGCAGTTCTTC. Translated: CASSPSGEGEQFF. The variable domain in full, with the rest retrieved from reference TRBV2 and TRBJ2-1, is EPEVTQTPSHQVTQMGQEVILRCVPISNHLYFYWYRQILGQKVEFLVSFYNNEISEKSEIFDDQFSVERPDGSNFTLKIRSTKLEDSAMYFCASSPSGEGEQFFGPGTRLTVL.

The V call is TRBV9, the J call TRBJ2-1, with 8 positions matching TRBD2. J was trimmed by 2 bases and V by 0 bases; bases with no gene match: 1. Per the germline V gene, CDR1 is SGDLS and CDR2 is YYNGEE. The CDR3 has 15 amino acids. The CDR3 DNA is TGTGCCAGCAGCGTAGCGGGGGGGCCCTACAATGAGCAGTTCTTC. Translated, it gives CASSVAGGPYNEQFF.

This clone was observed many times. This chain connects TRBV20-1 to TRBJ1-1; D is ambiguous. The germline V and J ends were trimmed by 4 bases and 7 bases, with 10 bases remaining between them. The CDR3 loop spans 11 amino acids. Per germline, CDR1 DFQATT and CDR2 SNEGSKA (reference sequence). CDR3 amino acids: CSAKTGVEAFF. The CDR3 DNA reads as TGCAGTGCTAAAACGGGAGTTGAAGCTTTCTTT.

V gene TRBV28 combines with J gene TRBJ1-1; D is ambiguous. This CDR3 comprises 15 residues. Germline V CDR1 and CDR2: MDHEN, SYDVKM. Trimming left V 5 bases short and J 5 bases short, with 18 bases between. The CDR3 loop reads CASSSRGVANTEAFF. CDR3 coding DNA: TGTGCCAGCAGTAGCCGCGGGGTGGCTAATACTGAAGCTTTCTTT.

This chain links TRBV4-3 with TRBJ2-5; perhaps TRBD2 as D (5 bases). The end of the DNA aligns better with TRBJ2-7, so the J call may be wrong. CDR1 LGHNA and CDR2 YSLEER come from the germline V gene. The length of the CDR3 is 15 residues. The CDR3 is CASSEYGLSSYEQYF. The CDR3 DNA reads TGCGCCAGCAGCGAATATGGACTTAGCTCCTACGAGCAGTACTTC.

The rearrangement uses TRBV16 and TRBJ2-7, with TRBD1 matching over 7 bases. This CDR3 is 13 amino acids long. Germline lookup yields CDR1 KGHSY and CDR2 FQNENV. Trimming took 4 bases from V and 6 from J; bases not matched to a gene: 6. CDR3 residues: CASSPPTGIEQYF. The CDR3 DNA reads TGTGCCAGCAGCCCCCCGACAGGGATCGAGCAGTACTTC.

The CDR3 is CASSVGAGSSGANVLTF. In nucleotides, the CDR3 is TGTGCCAGCAGCGTAGGGGCGGGGAGCTCTGGGGCCAACGTCCTGACTTTC. V is TRBV9 and J is TRBJ2-6, with a possible D match to TRBD2 (6 bases). The V end lost 0 bases, the J end lost 0 bases, and 10 bases lay between the germline ends. This CDR3 has 17 residues. Germline V gives CDR1 SGDLS, CDR2 YYNGEE.

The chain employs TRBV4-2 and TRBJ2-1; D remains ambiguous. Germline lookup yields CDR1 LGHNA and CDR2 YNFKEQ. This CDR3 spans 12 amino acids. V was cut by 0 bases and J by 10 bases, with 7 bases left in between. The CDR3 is CASSQELGEQFF. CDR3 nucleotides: TGTGCCAGCAGCCAAGAGCTGGGCGAGCAGTTCTTC.

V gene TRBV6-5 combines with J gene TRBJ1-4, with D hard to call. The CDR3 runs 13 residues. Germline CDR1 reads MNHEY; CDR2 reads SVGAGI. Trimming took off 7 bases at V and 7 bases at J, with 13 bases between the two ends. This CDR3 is CASTYEGAEKLFF. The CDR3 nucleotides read TGTGCCAGCACCTACGAGGGAGCTGAAAAACTGTTTTTT.

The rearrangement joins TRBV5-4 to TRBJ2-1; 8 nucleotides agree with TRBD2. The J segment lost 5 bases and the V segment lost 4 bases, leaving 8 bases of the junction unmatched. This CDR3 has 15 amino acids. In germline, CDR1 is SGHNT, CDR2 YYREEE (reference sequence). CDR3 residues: CASSPGKRGNNEQFF. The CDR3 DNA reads TGTGCCAGCAGCCCTGGGAAGCGGGGGAACAATGAGCAGTTCTTC.

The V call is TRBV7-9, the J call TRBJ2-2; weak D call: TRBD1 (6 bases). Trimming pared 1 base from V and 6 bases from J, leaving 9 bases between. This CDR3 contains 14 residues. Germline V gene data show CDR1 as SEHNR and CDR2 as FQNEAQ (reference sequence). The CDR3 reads CASSLGTAAGELFF. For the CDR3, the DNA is TGTGCCAGCAGCTTAGGGACAGCCGCCGGGGAGCTGTTTTTT.

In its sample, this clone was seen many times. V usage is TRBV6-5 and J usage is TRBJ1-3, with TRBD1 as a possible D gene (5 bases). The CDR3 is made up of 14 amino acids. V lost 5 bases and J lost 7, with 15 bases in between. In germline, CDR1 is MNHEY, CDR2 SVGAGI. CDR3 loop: CASSTPEQENTIYF. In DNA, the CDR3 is TGTGCCAGCAGTACCCCGGAACAGGAGAACACCATATATTTT.

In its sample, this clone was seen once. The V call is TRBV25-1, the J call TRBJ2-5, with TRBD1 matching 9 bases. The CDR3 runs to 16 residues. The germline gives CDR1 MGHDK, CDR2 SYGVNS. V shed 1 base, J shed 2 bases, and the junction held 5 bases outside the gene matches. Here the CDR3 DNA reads TGTGCCAGCAGTGAATTGGGGACAGGGCAGCAAGAGACCCAGTACTTC. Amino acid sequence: CASSELGTGQQETQYF.